What follows are 25 T cell receptor beta chains derived from one specimen sequenced in a study of early T cells in non-severe SARS-CoV-2 infection. One entry per CDR3 protein, called by TCRdb with MiXCR from the 5' RACE reads. The sample carries under 45,000 distinct CDR3 sequences, roughly 5.4% recorded once. The sample was whole blood, taken at baseline. The receptors come from an adult who was a healthcare worker with PCR-confirmed SARS-CoV-2 infection or an uninfected control (not recorded which).

This clonotype was recorded at least ten times. The V and J genes are TRBV18 and TRBJ2-3; D remains ambiguous. The CDR3 spans 16 residues. The V gene's germline CDR1 is KGHSH and CDR2 LQKENI. The V end lost 6 bases, the J end lost 0 bases, and 16 bases lay between the germline ends. CDR3 loop: CASSAGLRDSTDTQYF. CDR3 bases: TGTGCCAGCTCCGCAGGCCTGAGAGATAGCACAGATACGCAGTATTTT.

At least ten counts were recorded for this clonotype. This sequence joins TRBV7-2 and TRBJ2-5, with 11 bases identical to TRBD2. The CDR3 totals 16 residues. The germline gives CDR1 SGHTA, CDR2 FQGNSA. J was trimmed by 0 bases and V by 4 bases; bases with no gene match: 4. The CDR3, as DNA: TGTGCCAGCAGCTCGAGGGGACTAGCGGACCAAGAGACCCAGTACTTC. It encodes CASSSRGLADQETQYF.

The rearrangement joins TRBV11-2 to TRBJ2-7, with 7 bases aligning to TRBD1. Germline V CDR1 and CDR2: SGHAT, FQNNGV. The J segment lost 4 bases and the V segment lost 5 bases, leaving 2 bases of the junction unmatched. CDR3 size: 12 residues. The CDR3 here is CASSRGPYEQYV. Written as DNA, the CDR3 is TGTGCCAGCAGCAGGGGGCCGTACGAGCAGTACGTC.

At least ten counts were recorded for this clonotype. This sequence joins TRBV11-2 and TRBJ2-7, with 7 bases identical to TRBD2. This CDR3 is 13 amino acids long. Trimming at V came to 5 bases and at J to 5 bases, leaving 6 bases not matched to a gene. CDR1 SGHAT and CDR2 FQNNGV come from the germline V gene. CDR3: CASSLTSVNEQYF. In DNA, the CDR3 is TGTGCCAGCAGCCTTACTAGCGTCAACGAGCAGTACTTC.

The chain uses TRBV4-2 and TRBJ2-3, with unresolved D. The V end was cut by 4 bases, the J end by 3 bases, with 11 bases between. The CDR3 consists of 14 residues. Germline values: CDR1 LGHNA, CDR2 YNFKEQ. CDR3 DNA sequence: TGTGCCAGCAGCCGTGATGGTGGTACAGATACGCAGTATTTT. Translating gives CASSRDGGTDTQYF.

At least ten counts were recorded for this clonotype. The chain uses TRBV28 and TRBJ1-5; 7 bases agree with TRBD1. The junction had 11 bases not matched to a gene; V was cut back by 5 bases and J by 10 bases. The CDR3 extends over 14 amino acids. CDR1 is MDHEN, CDR2 SYDVKM, per germline. The chain's CDR3 is CASSKEAGGHPQHF. CDR3 DNA: TGTGCCAGCAGTAAGGAGGCAGGGGGGCATCCCCAGCATTTT.

This clonotype occurred a few times. The V and J genes are TRBV20-1 and TRBJ2-1, with 10 bases lining up with TRBD2. Trimming removed 5 bases from V and 5 bases from J; junction bases left unmatched: 6. The germline V gene has CDR1 DFQATT and CDR2 SNEGSKA (reference sequence). The CDR3 spans 14 residues. CDR3: CSARGLAANNEQFF. The CDR3 DNA sequence: TGCAGTGCTCGCGGACTAGCGGCCAACAATGAGCAGTTCTTC.

This clonotype has at least ten counts. The chain has TRBV18 and TRBJ2-1; the match to TRBD2 covers 8 bases. The CDR3 spans 16 residues. V lost 1 base and J lost 7; bases outside the gene matches: 9. CDR1 is KGHSH, CDR2 LQKENI, per germline. CDR3 region: CASSPLLSGMGNEQFF. Written as DNA, the CDR3 is TGTGCCAGCTCACCACTACTTAGCGGGATGGGGAATGAGCAGTTCTTC.

This clonotype was counted at least ten times. V is TRBV28 and J is TRBJ2-7; D perhaps matches TRBD2 (5 bases). The CDR3 is 13 residues long. Germline-derived CDR1 and CDR2 are MDHEN and SYDVKM. With 6 bases removed from V and 9 bases from J, the gap between germline ends came to 18 bases. The CDR3 is CASSKAEIRLQYF. The CDR3 region has the DNA TGTGCCAGCAGCAAAGCGGAGATACGATTGCAGTACTTC.

A few counts support this clonotype. J is TRBJ1-5 and V is TRBV27; no clear D. The ends were cut back, 3 bases at V and 7 bases at J, with 10 bases in the middle. CDR1 and CDR2 from the germline V gene are MNHEY and SMNVEV (reference sequence). The CDR3 consists of 13 residues. The CDR3 is CASSFDQRQPQHF. The DNA of the CDR3 is TGTGCCAGCAGTTTTGACCAACGACAGCCCCAGCATTTT.

This clonotype was detected many times. The chain has TRBV14 and TRBJ1-2; a possible D gene is TRBD1 (5 bases). Between the trimmed V and J ends, which lost 8 bases and 6 bases, there was a span of 19 bases. Germline V gene lookup returns CDR1 SGHDN and CDR2 FVKESK. The CDR3 consists of 14 residues. The CDR3 loop reads CASRLSEGPHGYTF. In DNA form, the CDR3 reads TGTGCCAGCCGACTATCGGAGGGACCGCATGGCTACACCTTC.

This clonotype was found many times. The V and J genes are TRBV7-2 and TRBJ2-3; a weak D match, TRBD2 (5 bases). CDR1 is SGHTA, CDR2 FQGNSA, per germline. Between the trimmed V and J ends, which lost 0 bases and 2 bases, there was a span of 9 bases. This CDR3 has 15 amino acids. The CDR3 protein is CASSLAGAATDTQYF. The CDR3 bases are TGTGCCAGCAGCTTAGCGGGAGCGGCCACAGATACGCAGTATTTT.

Ten or more counts support this clonotype. The chain employs TRBV30 and TRBJ2-3, with TRBD2 matching over 11 bases. In germline, CDR1 is GTSNPN, CDR2 SVGIG (reference sequence). CDR3 length: 17 amino acids. The J segment lost 1 base and the V segment lost 0 bases, leaving 6 bases of the junction unmatched. CDR3 region: CAWSVWLAGGRTDTQYF. Written as DNA, the CDR3 is TGTGCCTGGAGTGTATGGCTAGCGGGAGGTCGCACAGATACGCAGTATTTT.

This clonotype was observed many times. The J gene is TRBJ2-1, the V gene TRBV29-1, with 7 bases fitting TRBD1. The J segment lost 0 bases and the V segment lost 3 bases, leaving 17 bases of the junction unmatched. CDR3 length: 19 residues. From germline, CDR1 is SQVTM and CDR2 ANQGSEA. The DNA for the CDR3 is TGCAGCGTTGATTTGTCCGGGACAGTTGATAGAAGCTCCTACAATGAGCAGTTCTTC. Translation gives CSVDLSGTVDRSSYNEQFF.

Many counts were recorded for this clonotype. The chain combines TRBV19 with TRBJ2-1; TRBD2 matches at 15 bases. J was trimmed by 5 bases and V by 4 bases; bases with no gene match: 6. CDR1 LNHDA and CDR2 SQIVND come from the germline V gene (reference sequence). The CDR3 spans 17 residues. CDR3 residues: CASSTGLAGGPHNEQFF. In DNA form, the CDR3 reads TGTGCCAGTAGTACCGGACTAGCGGGAGGGCCACACAATGAGCAGTTCTTC.

This clonotype was counted many times. The chain has TRBV7-2 and TRBJ2-7; 12 bases fit TRBD2. This CDR3 spans 17 amino acids. CDR1 SGHTA and CDR2 FQGNSA come from the germline V gene. J was trimmed by 4 bases and V by 1 base; bases with no gene match: 8. The CDR3 reads CASSLGPRTSGDYEQYV. The CDR3 coding sequence is TGTGCCAGCAGCTTAGGCCCCCGGACTAGCGGGGATTACGAGCAGTACGTC.

This clonotype was observed many times. The V and J genes are TRBV19 and TRBJ1-2, with no clear D. From germline, CDR1 is LNHDA and CDR2 SQIVND (reference sequence). The ends were cut back, 7 bases at V and 0 bases at J, with 18 bases in the middle. The CDR3 is made up of 16 amino acids. The CDR3 DNA sequence: TGTGCCAGTACAAAAAGGCTCGCCCCCTCTAACTATGGCTACACCTTC. It encodes CASTKRLAPSNYGYTF.

This clonotype was detected a few times. The chain is built from TRBV27 and TRBJ1-3, with a tentative D call TRBD1 (5 bases). The germline gives CDR1 MNHEY, CDR2 SMNVEV (reference sequence). Trimming pared 10 bases from V and 3 bases from J, leaving 22 bases between. The CDR3 totals 16 residues. The CDR3 sequence is CATPSGLGCFGNTIYF. CDR3 coding DNA: TGTGCCACCCCGTCGGGACTGGGGTGCTTTGGAAACACCATATATTTT.

This clonotype was picked up many times. The chain combines TRBV27 with TRBJ2-2; D remains ambiguous. The V gene lost 6 bases and the J gene lost 2 bases, with 10 bases spanning the gap. The CDR3 spans 14 residues. Looked up from germline, CDR1 is MNHEY and CDR2 is SMNVEV (reference sequence). The CDR3 nucleotides are TGTGCCAGCAGCGCCCAGGTTAACACCGGGGAGCTGTTTTTT. It translates to CASSAQVNTGELFF.

There are many counts of this clonotype. The V and J genes are TRBV5-4 and TRBJ2-3, with 10 bases matching TRBD2. Germline assignment: CDR1 SGHNT and CDR2 YYREEE (reference sequence). This CDR3 spans 18 amino acids. V was clipped by 4 bases and J by 1 base; unmatched bases: 12. In DNA form, the CDR3 reads TGTGCCAGCAGCCCCGGACTAGCGGAGACGGATGGCACAGATACGCAGTATTTT. Encoded protein: CASSPGLAETDGTDTQYF.

In its sample, this clonotype was seen many times. The genes are TRBV7-2 and TRBJ2-7; 8 bases fit TRBD2. Trimming took 7 bases from V and 2 from J; bases not matched to a gene: 7. Per germline, CDR1 SGHTA and CDR2 FQGNSA. The CDR3 runs 14 residues. The CDR3: CASKVGRATYEQYF. CDR3 nucleotides: TGTGCCAGCAAGGTCGGGAGGGCCACCTACGAGCAGTACTTC.

Ten or more counts support this clonotype. This chain joins TRBV4-1 and TRBJ2-1, with 11 bases that match TRBD2. The CDR3 totals 14 residues. The V and J ends lost 6 bases and 5 bases, in that order; junction bases with no gene match: 3. The germline V gene encodes CDR1 MGHRA and CDR2 YSYEKL. CDR3 in amino acids: CASRLGLADNEQFF. In DNA, the CDR3 is TGCGCCAGCAGACTGGGACTAGCGGACAATGAGCAGTTCTTC.

Ten or more counts support this clonotype. The genes are TRBV19 and TRBJ2-4, with D perhaps assigned TRBD1 or TRBD2 (6 bases each). The germline V gene encodes CDR1 LNHDA and CDR2 SQIVND (reference sequence). Trimming cost V 4 bases and J 0 bases, with 13 bases left between them. The CDR3 is 16 amino acids. The DNA of the CDR3 is TGTGCCAGTAGTAGAGGGGGGACCCTAGCCAAAAACATTCAGTACTTC. Amino acid sequence: CASSRGGTLAKNIQYF.

This clonotype was seen a handful of times. J is TRBJ1-4 and V is TRBV4-3; possible D gene TRBD1, 6 bases. Germline V gives CDR1 LGHNA, CDR2 YSLEER. Trimming shortened V by 0 bases and J by 5 bases, and 10 bases separated the two germline ends. The CDR3 length is 15 residues. The CDR3 coding sequence is TGCGCCAGCAGCCAAGAATGGGACACAAATGAAAAACTGTTTTTT. Translating it yields CASSQEWDTNEKLFF.

The count of this clonotype is one. A much bigger clone sits one base away, suggesting this may be a read error. The rearrangement joins TRBV6-5 to TRBJ1-1; D might be TRBD1 (5 bases). V lost 5 bases and J 0 bases, leaving 13 bases between the germline ends. The CDR3 consists of 15 residues. Germline V lookup: CDR1 MNHEY, CDR2 SVGAGI. Written as DNA, the CDR3 is TGTGCCAGCAGTGGGGAAAGAGGGGTGAACACTGAAGCTTTCTTT. Protein product: CASSGERGVNTEAFF.